This is a list of T cell receptor beta chains from one sample in a study of blood T cells in healthy people across ages. MiXCR, applied by TCRdb to the 5' RACE reads, yields one record per CDR3 protein. The sample shows around 780,000 distinct CDR3 sequences, around 25% of them seen only once. These data also formed part of another study, on T cells of mothers and their children.

Specimen: blood. The source of these receptors is a boy younger than 18 in good health. CDR3s include the opening cysteine and the closing phenylalanine or tryptophan. The D gene is left open where the match is weak. A clone size is listed for some rows: how often the clone was seen (once, few, many), or a class if it is expanded.

cdr3_aa | cdr3_nt | j_call | clone_size | cdr3_length | d_call | v_call
CASSSLGTENYGYTF | TGTGCCAGCAGTTCCCTGGGGACAGAGAACTATGGCTACACCTTC | TRBJ1-2 | few | 15 | TRBD1 | TRBV7-9
CAISDGFGGTDTQYF | TGTGCCATCAGTGATGGATTTGGGGGCACAGATACGCAGTATTTT | TRBJ2-3 | - | 15 | - | TRBV10-3
CATSFLRYEQYF | TGTGCCACTTCCTTTCTCCGGTACGAGCAGTACTTC | TRBJ2-7 | - | 12 | - | TRBV15
CASSEDGYSGNTIYF | TGTGCCAGCAGTGAAGACGGTTACTCTGGAAACACCATATATTTT | TRBJ1-3 | - | 15 | - | TRBV2
CASSQEQGWTEAFF | TGTGCCAGCAGCCAAGAACAGGGGTGGACTGAAGCTTTCTTT | TRBJ1-1 | - | 14 | TRBD1 | TRBV3-1
CASSLGRQGLFPDF | TGTGCCAGCAGCTTAGGAAGACAGGGGCTTTTCCCAGACTTC | TRBJ2-5 | few | 14 | TRBD1 | TRBV11-1
CAIVGPMGTDTQYF | TGTGCCATCGTGGGCCCTATGGGGACAGATACGCAGTATTTT | TRBJ2-3 | - | 14 | - | TRBV7-2
CAISEWGTQNTEAFF | TGTGCCATCAGTGAGTGGGGGACTCAGAACACTGAAGCTTTCTTT | TRBJ1-1 | few | 15 | - | TRBV10-3
CASSLLGAREQFF | TGCGCCAGCAGCTTGTTAGGCGCTCGGGAGCAGTTCTTC | TRBJ2-1 | - | 13 | - | TRBV5-1
CASSPIGPGRGNEQFF | TGTGCCAGCAGCCCCATTGGACCGGGACGAGGCAATGAGCAGTTCTTC | TRBJ2-1 | few | 16 | - | TRBV7-8
CAGGSYEQYF | TGTGCCGGGGGCTCCTACGAGCAGTACTTC | TRBJ2-7 | - | 10 | - | TRBV30
CSASSGGAYTQYF | TGCAGTGCTAGTAGCGGGGGGGCATATACGCAGTATTTT | TRBJ2-3 | few | 13 | TRBD2 | TRBV20-1
CSANPGQGAGYGYTF | TGCAGTGCTAACCCCGGACAGGGGGCCGGATATGGCTACACCTTC | TRBJ1-2 | - | 15 | TRBD1 | TRBV20-1
CSAPQGTPNIQYF | TGCAGTGCTCCCCAGGGGACCCCTAACATCCAGTACTTC | TRBJ2-4 | - | 13 | - | TRBV20-1
CASSYFGAGELFF | TGTGCCAGCAGTTACTTTGGAGCCGGGGAGCTGTTTTTT | TRBJ2-2 | few | 13 | - | TRBV6-2/TRBV6-3
CAWSVMGRYGYTF | TGTGCCTGGAGTGTAATGGGACGTTATGGCTACACCTTC | TRBJ1-2 | - | 13 | - | TRBV30
CASSRNPIYEQYF | TGTGCCAGCAGCCGAAACCCTATATACGAGCAGTACTTC | TRBJ2-7 | many | 13 | - | TRBV11-2
CSAADRISYEQYF | TGCAGTGCTGCGGACAGAATCTCCTACGAGCAGTACTTC | TRBJ2-7 | - | 13 | - | TRBV20-1
CASSPWDRDETQYF | TGTGCCAGCAGCCCTTGGGACAGGGACGAGACCCAGTACTTC | TRBJ2-5 | few | 14 | TRBD1 | TRBV9
CASSQAEQDPYEQYF | TGTGCCAGCAGCCAAGCTGAACAAGACCCCTACGAGCAGTACTTC | TRBJ2-7 | - | 15 | - | TRBV14
CASSEALGRPETQYF | TGTGCCAGCAGTGAAGCGCTGGGGAGGCCAGAGACCCAGTACTTC | TRBJ2-5 | - | 15 | - | TRBV2
CASSHVAGGRYEQYF | TGTGCCAGCAGCCATGTAGCCGGGGGCCGGTACGAGCAGTACTTC | TRBJ2-7 | few | 15 | - | TRBV14
CASSPPTGVNTEAFF | TGTGCCAGCAGCCCCCCGACAGGGGTGAACACTGAAGCTTTCTTT | TRBJ1-1 | - | 15 | TRBD1 | TRBV7-2
CASSLDPGGNTEAFF | TGTGCCAGCAGCTTAGATCCAGGGGGAAACACTGAAGCTTTCTTT | TRBJ1-1 | once | 15 | TRBD1 | TRBV11-2
CASSQGSGGAGETQYF | TGTGCCAGCAGCCAAGGTAGCGGGGGGGCTGGAGAGACCCAGTACTTC | TRBJ2-5 | - | 16 | TRBD2 | TRBV3-1
CASSYDRDLIYGYTF | TGCGCCAGCAGCTACGACAGGGATTTGATCTATGGCTACACCTTC | TRBJ1-2 | - | 15 | TRBD1 | TRBV5-1
CASRVAETTDTQCF | TGTGCCAGCAGGGTAGCGGAAACCACAGATACGCAGTGTTTT | TRBJ2-3 | few | 14 | - | TRBV12-3/TRBV12-4
CASSSGLGADTQYF | TGTGCCAGCAGTTCCGGACTAGGTGCAGATACGCAGTATTTT | TRBJ2-3 | - | 14 | TRBD2 | TRBV27